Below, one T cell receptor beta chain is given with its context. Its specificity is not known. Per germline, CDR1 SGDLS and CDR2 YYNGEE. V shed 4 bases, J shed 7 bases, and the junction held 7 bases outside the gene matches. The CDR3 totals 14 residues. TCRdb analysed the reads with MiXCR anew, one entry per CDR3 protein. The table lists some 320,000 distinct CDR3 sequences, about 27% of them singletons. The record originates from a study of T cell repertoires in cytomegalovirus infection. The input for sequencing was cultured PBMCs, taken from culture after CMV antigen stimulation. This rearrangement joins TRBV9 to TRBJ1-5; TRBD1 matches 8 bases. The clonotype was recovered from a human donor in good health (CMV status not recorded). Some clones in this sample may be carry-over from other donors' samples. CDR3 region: CASSRQGLGQPQHF. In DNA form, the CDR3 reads TGTGCCAGCAGCCGACAGGGGCTAGGGCAGCCCCAGCATTTT.